These T cell receptor beta chains were read from a single sample in a study of post-analysis software for immune sequencing data. One entry per CDR3 protein, called by TCRdb with MiXCR from the PCR reads. The table shows hundreds of thousands of distinct CDR3 sequences, with 53% occurring only once. Sequencing used blood. All receptors come from a girl between 5 and 17 years old with multiple sclerosis. CDR3s include the opening cysteine and the closing phenylalanine or tryptophan. Fields, in order: J gene, V gene, clone size, D gene, CDR3 protein, CDR3 DNA. A D gene is named only where the DNA matches it firmly. Some rows mark clone size as missing; the rest say once, few, many or name a class of expanded clone.

J gene: TRBJ1-2
V gene: TRBV30
clone size: .
D gene: .
CDR3 protein: CAWSVDPNYGYTF
CDR3 DNA: TGTGCCTGGAGTGTAGACCCTAACTATGGCTACACCTTC

J gene: TRBJ2-4
V gene: TRBV20-1
clone size: .
D gene: TRBD2
CDR3 protein: CSAPQPGLARNIQYF
CDR3 DNA: TGCAGTGCTCCTCAACCGGGACTAGCGAGGAACATTCAGTACTTC

J gene: TRBJ2-7
V gene: TRBV2
clone size: .
D gene: .
CDR3 protein: CASSQLAPRQYF
CDR3 DNA: TGTGCCAGCAGCCAGCTAGCGCCTAGACAGTACTTC

J gene: TRBJ2-7
V gene: TRBV20-1
clone size: .
D gene: TRBD2
CDR3 protein: CSAASGDYEQYF
CDR3 DNA: TGCAGTGCTGCTAGCGGAGATTACGAGCAGTACTTC

J gene: TRBJ2-3
V gene: TRBV10-3
clone size: .
D gene: TRBD1
CDR3 protein: CAIGTGGIDTQYF
CDR3 DNA: TGTGCCATCGGGACAGGGGGCATAGATACGCAGTATTTT

J gene: TRBJ2-5
V gene: TRBV7-9
clone size: .
D gene: .
CDR3 protein: CASSLAAAHQETQYF
CDR3 DNA: TGTGCCAGCAGCTTAGCGGCAGCCCACCAAGAGACCCAGTACTTC

J gene: TRBJ2-4
V gene: TRBV6-1
clone size: .
D gene: TRBD1
CDR3 protein: CASRESGGGYIQYF
CDR3 DNA: TGTGCCAGCAGAGAGTCAGGGGGCGGATACATTCAGTACTTC

J gene: TRBJ1-2
V gene: TRBV6-5
clone size: .
D gene: .
CDR3 protein: CASSYWQGSYGYTF
CDR3 DNA: TGTGCCAGCAGTTACTGGCAGGGGAGCTATGGCTACACCTTC

J gene: TRBJ2-7
V gene: TRBV6-1
clone size: few
D gene: TRBD1
CDR3 protein: CASSEWTGGYEQYF
CDR3 DNA: TGTGCCAGCAGTGAATGGACAGGGGGCTACGAGCAGTACTTC

J gene: TRBJ2-1
V gene: TRBV20-1
clone size: few
D gene: .
CDR3 protein: CSARDSGHSSYNEQFF
CDR3 DNA: TGCAGTGCTAGGGACTCGGGCCATAGCTCCTACAATGAGCAGTTCTTC

J gene: TRBJ2-1
V gene: TRBV29-1
clone size: .
D gene: .
CDR3 protein: CSVEDLGLGRNEQFF
CDR3 DNA: TGCAGCGTTGAAGATTTGGGGCTTGGAAGAAATGAGCAGTTCTTC

J gene: TRBJ1-2
V gene: TRBV29-1
clone size: .
D gene: .
CDR3 protein: CSADLKGLGANYGYTF
CDR3 DNA: TGCAGCGCTGACCTAAAGGGCCTTGGCGCTAACTATGGCTACACCTTC

J gene: TRBJ2-5
V gene: TRBV10-3
clone size: .
D gene: TRBD2
CDR3 protein: CAISCSGTSGRIERGQETQYF
CDR3 DNA: TGTGCCATCAGCTGCTCCGGGACTAGCGGGAGAATAGAGAGGGGACAAGAGACCCAGTACTTC

J gene: TRBJ2-1
V gene: TRBV29-1
clone size: .
D gene: .
CDR3 protein: CSVGQAGVGEQFF
CDR3 DNA: TGCAGCGTTGGACAGGCGGGGGTTGGTGAGCAGTTCTTC

J gene: TRBJ2-5
V gene: TRBV5-1
clone size: once
D gene: TRBD2
CDR3 protein: CASSPLPGGRARETQYF
CDR3 DNA: TGCGCCAGCAGCCCACTCCCTGGCGGGAGGGCCCGCGAGACCCAGTACTTC

J gene: TRBJ2-1
V gene: TRBV15
clone size: few
D gene: TRBD2
CDR3 protein: CATSRAASGRYYNEQFF
CDR3 DNA: TGTGCCACCAGCAGAGCTGCTAGCGGGAGGTACTACAATGAGCAGTTCTTC

J gene: TRBJ2-7
V gene: TRBV5-1
clone size: .
D gene: TRBD2
CDR3 protein: CASSHSGGLYEQYF
CDR3 DNA: TGCGCCAGCAGCCACAGCGGGGGGCTCTACGAGCAGTACTTC

J gene: TRBJ2-5
V gene: TRBV7-3
clone size: .
D gene: .
CDR3 protein: CASSLTAGHNEQYF
CDR3 DNA: TGTGCCAGCAGCTTAACGGCGGGACACAATGAGCAGTACTTC

J gene: TRBJ2-1
V gene: TRBV20-1
clone size: .
D gene: TRBD2
CDR3 protein: CSASWLAGVKSYNEQFF
CDR3 DNA: TGCAGTGCTAGTTGGCTAGCGGGAGTGAAATCCTACAATGAGCAGTTCTTC

J gene: TRBJ2-7
V gene: TRBV7-2
clone size: few
D gene: TRBD2
CDR3 protein: CASSLEGTSGSYEQYF
CDR3 DNA: TGTGCCAGCAGCTTAGAGGGGACTAGCGGGTCCTACGAGCAGTACTTC

J gene: TRBJ2-1
V gene: TRBV12-3/TRBV12-4
clone size: .
D gene: .
CDR3 protein: CASSLLGVRDEQFF
CDR3 DNA: TGTGCCAGCAGTTTGTTAGGGGTTCGGGATGAGCAGTTCTTC

J gene: TRBJ2-7
V gene: TRBV29-1
clone size: .
D gene: TRBD2
CDR3 protein: CSAGLSSYEQYF
CDR3 DNA: TGCAGCGCGGGACTAAGCTCCTACGAGCAGTACTTC